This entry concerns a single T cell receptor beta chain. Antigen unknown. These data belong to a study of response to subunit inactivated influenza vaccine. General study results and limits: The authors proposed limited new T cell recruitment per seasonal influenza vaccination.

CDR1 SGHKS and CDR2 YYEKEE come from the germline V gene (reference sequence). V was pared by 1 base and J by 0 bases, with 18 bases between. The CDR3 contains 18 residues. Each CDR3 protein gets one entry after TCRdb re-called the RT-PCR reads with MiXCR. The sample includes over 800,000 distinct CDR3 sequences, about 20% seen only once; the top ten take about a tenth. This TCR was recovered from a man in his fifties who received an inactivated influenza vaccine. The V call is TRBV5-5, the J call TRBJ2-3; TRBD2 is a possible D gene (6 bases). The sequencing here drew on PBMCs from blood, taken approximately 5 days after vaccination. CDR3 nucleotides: TGTGCCAGCAGCTTGTGGGGACTTACCGGGACTAGCACAGATACGCAGTATTTT. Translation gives CASSLWGLTGTSTDTQYF.